What follows are 16 T cell receptor beta chains derived from one specimen sequenced in a study of monozygotic twins with cystic fibrosis. The repertoire was sequenced with immunoSEQ multiplex PCR; TCRdb's copy has only in-frame clones and lacks some. The sample consists of roughly 26,000 clones, 90% of them appearing once. The sample taken for sequencing was blood. The receptors were sampled from a girl aged 2-10 years with cystic fibrosis.

The V and J genes are TRBV6-4 and TRBJ1-4; possible D gene TRBD1, 6 bases. The CDR3 spans 13 residues. V was clipped by 9 bases and J by 4 bases, with 12 bases between them. Germline V lookup: CDR1 MRHNA, CDR2 SNTAGT. CDR3 bases: TGTGCCAGTTGTTCAGGGGTTAATGAAAAACTGTTTTTT. It codes for CASCSGVNEKLFF.

V is TRBV6-1 and J is TRBJ1-1; no firm D call. Trimming took off 9 bases at V and 2 bases at J, with 16 bases between the two ends. The CDR3 spans 14 residues. Germline CDR1 and CDR2: MNHNS and SASEGT. The CDR3 DNA reads as TGTGCCAGTTACTCCCCACGGGGTAACACTGAAGCTTTCTTT. It encodes CASYSPRGNTEAFF.

The rearrangement uses TRBV6-6 and TRBJ2-3; D is ambiguous. CDR1 MNHNY and CDR2 SVGAGI come from the germline V gene (reference sequence). CDR3 size: 12 residues. The germline V and J ends were trimmed by 6 bases and 4 bases, with 8 bases remaining between them. CDR3 nucleotides: TGTGCCAGCAGAGCCACCCCAGATACGCAGTATTTT. Protein: CASRATPDTQYF.

The chain recombines TRBV2 with TRBJ1-2; perhaps TRBD1 as D (5 bases). Per germline, CDR1 SNHLY and CDR2 FYNNEI. The CDR3 spans 15 residues. V lost 1 base and J 3 bases, leaving 12 bases between the germline ends. The CDR3 here is CASSEGDWDHYGYTF. The CDR3 region has the DNA TGTGCCAGCAGTGAAGGGGATTGGGACCACTATGGCTACACCTTC.

The V and J genes are TRBV5-1 and TRBJ1-5; D remains ambiguous. The CDR3 runs to 13 residues. V lost 1 base to trimming and J lost 15 bases, with 17 bases between them. CDR1 and CDR2 from the germline V gene are SGHRS and YFSETQ. The chain's CDR3 is CASSLRPWVLRHF. In DNA form, the CDR3 reads TGCGCCAGCAGCTTGCGCCCTTGGGTCCTTCGGCATTTT.

This chain uses TRBV14 with TRBJ2-7, with D unclear. Trimming removed 0 bases at V and 3 bases at J, with 3 bases between. The CDR3 sequence is 12 residues long. Germline V gives CDR1 SGHDN, CDR2 FVKESK. Here the CDR3 reads CASSQDVYEQYF. CDR3 nucleotides: TGTGCCAGCAGCCAAGACGTCTACGAGCAGTACTTC.

The rearrangement links TRBV7-2 to TRBJ1-1; D perhaps matches TRBD1 (6 bases). Trimming took off 1 base at V and 2 bases at J, with 11 bases between the two ends. Per the germline V gene, CDR1 is SGHTA and CDR2 is FQGNSA. The CDR3 consists of 15 residues. CDR3 sequence (DNA): TGTGCCAGCAGCTTAGTGGGACATGCCAACACTGAAGCTTTCTTT. As protein: CASSLVGHANTEAFF.

J is TRBJ2-7 and V is TRBV18, with 10 nucleotides matching TRBD1. Trimming cost V 6 bases and J 4 bases; bases outside gene matches: 9. Germline V gives CDR1 KGHSH, CDR2 LQKENI. The CDR3 contains 15 residues. The CDR3 sequence is CASSHRGQGEYEQYF. In DNA, the CDR3 is TGTGCCAGCTCGCACAGAGGACAGGGGGAGTACGAGCAGTACTTC. Full variable domain (missing parts from reference TRBV18 and TRBJ2-7): NAGVMQNPRHLVRRRGQEARLRCSPMKGHSHVYWYRQLPEEGLKFMVYLQKENIIDESGMPKERFSAEFPKEGPSILRIQQVVRGDSAAYFCASSHRGQGEYEQYFGPGTRLTVT.

The chain employs TRBV6-1 and TRBJ1-6; 7 bases map to TRBD1. The CDR3 is made up of 13 amino acids. Losses at the gene ends were 6 bases for V and 8 bases for J; bases not matched to a gene: 4. Germline values: CDR1 MNHNS, CDR2 SASEGT. The CDR3 spells CASRGQLDSPLHF. The DNA for the CDR3 is TGTGCCAGCAGGGGACAGCTAGATTCACCCCTCCACTTT.

The rearrangement joins TRBV20-1 to TRBJ1-5; a weak D match, TRBD1 (5 bases). Trimming left V 3 bases short and J 9 bases short, with 9 bases between. Per the germline V gene, CDR1 is DFQATT and CDR2 is SNEGSKA (reference sequence). The CDR3 totals 11 residues. The CDR3 coding sequence is TGCAGTGCTAGGGCCCAGGGGCCCCAGCATTTT. This sequence encodes CSARAQGPQHF.

The chain links TRBV19 to TRBJ1-1; D is uncertain. V lost 3 bases and J lost 1, with 6 bases in between. This CDR3 has 13 amino acids. Germline V CDR1 and CDR2: LNHDA, SQIVND (reference sequence). The CDR3 here is CASSILGNTEAFF. In DNA, the CDR3 is TGTGCCAGTAGTATCCTGGGGAACACTGAAGCTTTCTTT. Complete variable domain (other parts from reference TRBV19 and TRBJ1-1): DGGITQSPKYLFRKEGQNVTLSCEQNLNHDAMYWYRQDPGQGLRLIYYSQIVNDFQKGDIAEGYSVSREKKESFPLTVTSAQKNPTAFYLCASSILGNTEAFFGQGTRLTVV.

The chain couples TRBV18 to TRBJ1-1; tentatively, D is TRBD1 (6 bases). The CDR3 contains 17 residues. The V gene's germline CDR1 is KGHSH and CDR2 LQKENI. The V and J ends lost 3 bases and 0 bases respectively, with 17 bases between them. The CDR3 bases are TGTGCCAGCTCACCGCGGGGGGCCCTACTAATGAACACTGAAGCTTTCTTT. Encoded protein: CASSPRGALLMNTEAFF.

This sequence joins TRBV5-1 and TRBJ2-7; the D is unclear. CDR3 length equals 12 residues. Germline V CDR1 and CDR2: SGHRS, YFSETQ. V lost 0 bases, J lost 5 bases, and 6 bases lay in between. The CDR3 region is CASSLGFHEQYF. The CDR3 nucleotides are TGCGCCAGCAGCTTGGGGTTCCACGAGCAGTACTTC.

V is TRBV15 and J is TRBJ1-1; D remains unclear. The CDR3 consists of 19 residues. The germline V and J ends were trimmed by 0 bases and 4 bases, with 24 bases remaining between them. CDR1 and CDR2 (germline): LNHNV, YYDKDF (reference sequence). CDR3 DNA: TGTGCCACCAGCAGAGATTTCGACCATCCCCTAGACATACTCACTGAAGCTTTCTTT. Translation: CATSRDFDHPLDILTEAFF.

In the case of this clone: Since the CDR3 does not end with the conserved phenylalanine or tryptophan, this likely comes from a read error. No DNA is shown, since the ends of the CDR3 on it are uncertain; the CDR3 is the one TCRdb lists. The gene calls are TRBV21-1 and TRBJ2-7. TRBV21-1 is a known pseudogene. The CDR3 has 13 amino acids, counting both end residues. CDR3 protein: CASSKAFQLGFVL.

This sequence joins TRBV5-4 and TRBJ2-3; the match to TRBD2 covers 10 bases. J gave up 2 bases and V 4 bases, and 4 bases lay outside the gene matches. Germline V gene data show CDR1 as SGHNT and CDR2 as YYREEE (reference sequence). The CDR3 loop spans 15 amino acids. In DNA form, the CDR3 reads TGTGCCAGCAGCGCAGCGGGGGGGTTCACAGATACGCAGTATTTT. Amino acid sequence: CASSAAGGFTDTQYF.